This TCR beta chain was recovered during a study of T cell repertoires in ileal Crohn's disease (dated by TCRdb to the late 2010s). Background on the whole study: Median disease duration was around 7.9 years, and about 40% of patients were identified as active smokers at the time of surgery. Running in parallel with the study was a multicentre cohort set up to find predictors of early endoscopic recurrence following ileocolonic resection. Surgery was performed for a complication in all patients, with stricturing disease in roughly 61% and penetrating disease in roughly 40%. Endoscopic postoperative recurrence was defined as a Rutgeerts score above i0. The study sequenced approximately 150 mucosal samples from a few dozen patients, taken at several locations on the surgical specimen and at postoperative endoscopy. Roughly half of the patients were given postoperative therapy, with 15 to 20 on anti-TNF agents and about ten on thiopurines. Roughly 0.55 micrograms of biopsy DNA per sample were submitted for commercial TCRB immunosequencing. The M0 samples consisted of biopsies taken from the inflamed part of the ileum within the surgical resection specimen. The TCR repertoire was analysed in approximately 61 patients with Crohn's disease drawn from a prospective multicentre cohort.

The time point label for this specimen denotes: inflamed ileum from the surgical specimen. Adults with ileal or ileocolonic Crohn's disease for whom ileocolonic resection was indicated were considered eligible. Whole ileal mucosal biopsies were kept frozen at -80 degrees C prior to DNA extraction. Genomic DNA was extracted from frozen whole biopsies with a TRizol-based method and quantified on a NanoDrop 2000 spectrophotometer. The investigation overall reported the following: Only a subgroup of patients, of unstated size, had their mucosal CD4 and CD8 T cells sorted and sequenced. Higher percentages of high-frequency clones at the time of surgery were linked to endoscopic recurrence, and every patient with clonality above 26.8% (18/57) had recurrence. Patients who were active smokers at surgery had a significantly higher proportion of clonal expansions than non-smokers (25.9% vs 17.9%, p=0.02). Compared with CD4 T cells, sorted CD8 T cells held more high-frequency clones, which suggests that the mucosal expansions were mostly CD8.

Turning to this clone: This clone's antigen is unknown. The input lacks base qualities; no much larger clone sits a single base away.

Counted from cysteine to phenylalanine, this CDR3 has 12 amino acids. The entry retains the CDR3 DNA only, 36 bases that are in frame from base 1. Clipping removes 8 bases from V and 8 bases from J, with 6 as the unmatched junction base count. Per the germline V gene, SNHLY is the CDR1 and FYNNEI is the CDR2. The library was generated by the immunoSEQ multiplex PCR assay. A two-step, amplification bias-controlled multiplex PCR was used by Adaptive Biotechnology to amplify CDR3 regions from genomic DNA. The first PCR used primers for every V and J gene segment; the second PCR added barcodes and Illumina adapters. CDR3 libraries were sequenced using an Illumina instrument. Concerning the study's data processing: The analysis drew on both the pipelines supplied by the vendor and custom analysis of the raw data in R/Bioconductor running R version 3.3.0. Clonality, which ranges from 0 to 1, was calculated as the inverse of the normalised Shannon entropy across all productive clones. High-frequency clones were defined as the share of the repertoire taken up by the top 100 clones, keeping only clones that passed a 95% confidence test. The Simpson index measured repertoire diversity, and the Morisita-Horn index measured overlap between samples. TCRdb re-hosts the immuneACCESS table, in-frame sequences only. Its copies lack some clones; in the studies checked, an unresolved V gene accounts for under half of them, and the cause for the rest is not known. The V and J calls and clone size were taken over from that table, and D and trimming were inferred from the DNA. The table for this sample lists some 11,000 clones; more than 75% of them were counted only once. The leading ten clones occupy over 7.5% of the sample.

This chain is built from TRBV2 and TRBJ2-1, with 7 bases matching TRBD2. The receptor was derived from an adult with Crohn's disease. Material for sequencing was ileal tissue. CDR3 region: CASGGRPYEQFF. Here is the DNA: TGTGCCAGCGGCGGGAGACCCTATGAGCAGTTCTTC.